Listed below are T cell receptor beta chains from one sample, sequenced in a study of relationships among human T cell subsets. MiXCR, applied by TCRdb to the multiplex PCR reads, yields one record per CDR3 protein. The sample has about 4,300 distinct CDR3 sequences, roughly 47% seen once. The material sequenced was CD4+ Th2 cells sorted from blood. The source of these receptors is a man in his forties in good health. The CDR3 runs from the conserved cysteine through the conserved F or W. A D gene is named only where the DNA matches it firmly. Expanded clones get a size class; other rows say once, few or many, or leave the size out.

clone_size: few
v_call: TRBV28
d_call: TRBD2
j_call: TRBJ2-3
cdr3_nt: TGTGCCAGCAGTTCCCCCCCCTCGGGACGGGGGGCAGATACGCAGTATTTT
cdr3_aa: CASSSPPSGRGADTQYF

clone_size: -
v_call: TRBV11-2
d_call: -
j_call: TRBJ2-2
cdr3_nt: TGTGCCAGCAATGTAAGGGCCGTCGGGGAGCTGTTTTTT
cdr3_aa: CASNVRAVGELFF

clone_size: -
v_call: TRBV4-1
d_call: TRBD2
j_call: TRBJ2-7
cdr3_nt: TGCGCCAGCAGCCAAGATCCTCCGACTAGCAGACATTACGAGCAGTACTTC
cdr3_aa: CASSQDPPTSRHYEQYF

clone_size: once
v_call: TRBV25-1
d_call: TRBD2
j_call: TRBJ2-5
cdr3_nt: TGTGCCAGCAGTGAATATAGGACTAGCCTCGTCCAAGAGACCCAGTACTTC
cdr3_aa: CASSEYRTSLVQETQYF

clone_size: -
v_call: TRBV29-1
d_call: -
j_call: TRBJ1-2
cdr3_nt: TGCAGCGCTGACTACTATGGCTACACCTTC
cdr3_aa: CSADYYGYTF

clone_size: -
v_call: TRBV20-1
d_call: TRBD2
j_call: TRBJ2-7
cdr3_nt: TGCAGTGCTATTTCCCGGACTAGCGGGGCCGATGAGCAGTACTTC
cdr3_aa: CSAISRTSGADEQYF

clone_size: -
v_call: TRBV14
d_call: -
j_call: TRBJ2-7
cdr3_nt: TGTGCCAGCAGCCAAGTTGCGTGGACCTACGAGCAGTACTTC
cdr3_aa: CASSQVAWTYEQYF

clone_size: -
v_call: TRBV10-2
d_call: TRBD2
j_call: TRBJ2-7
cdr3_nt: TGCGCCAGCGGCCCGACTAGCGTCAAAGGGGAGCAGTACTTC
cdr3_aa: CASGPTSVKGEQYF

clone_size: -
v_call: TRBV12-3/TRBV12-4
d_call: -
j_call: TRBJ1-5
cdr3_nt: TGTGCCAGCAGTTTCCAGGTCGGGAATCAGCCCCAGCATTTT
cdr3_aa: CASSFQVGNQPQHF

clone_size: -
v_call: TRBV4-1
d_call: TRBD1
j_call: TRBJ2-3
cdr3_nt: TGCGCCAGCAGCTTCGGGACAGGGGGCGGCACAGATACGCAGTATTTT
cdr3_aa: CASSFGTGGGTDTQYF

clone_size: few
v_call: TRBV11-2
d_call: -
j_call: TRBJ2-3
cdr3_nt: TGTGCCAGCAGCTTTCGCAGGGGTGGCGACCATACGCAGTATTTT
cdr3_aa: CASSFRRGGDHTQYF

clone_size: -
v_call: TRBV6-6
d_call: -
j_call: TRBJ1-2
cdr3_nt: TGTGCCAGCAGTTACGGGGATGGCTACACCTTC
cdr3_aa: CASSYGDGYTF

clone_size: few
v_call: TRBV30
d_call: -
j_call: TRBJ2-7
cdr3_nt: TGTGCCTGGAGTACAGGGGCCGGGGGGGAGCAGTACTTC
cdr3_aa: CAWSTGAGGEQYF

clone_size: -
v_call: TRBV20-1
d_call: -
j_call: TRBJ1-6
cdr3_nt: TGCAGTGCTAAACCTACTGAGCTGACAGAATATAATTCACCCCTCCACTTT
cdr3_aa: CSAKPTELTEYNSPLHF

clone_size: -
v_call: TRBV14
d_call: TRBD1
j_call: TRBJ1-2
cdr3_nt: TGTGCCAGCAGCCAATACAGGGGAGCTAACTATGGCTACACCTTC
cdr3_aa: CASSQYRGANYGYTF

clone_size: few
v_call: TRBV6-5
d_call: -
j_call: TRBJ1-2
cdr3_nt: TGTGCCAGCAGTTACGTAGGGACCTATGGCTACACCTTC
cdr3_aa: CASSYVGTYGYTF

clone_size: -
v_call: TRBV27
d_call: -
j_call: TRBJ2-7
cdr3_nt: TGTGCCAGCAGTTTATCGTACAGGCCAGGACTCTACGAGCAGTACTTC
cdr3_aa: CASSLSYRPGLYEQYF

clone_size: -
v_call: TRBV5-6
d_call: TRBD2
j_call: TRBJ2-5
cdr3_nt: TGTGCCAGCAGCTTGAAGGCTAGCGGGAGGGGGACCCAGTACTTC
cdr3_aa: CASSLKASGRGTQYF

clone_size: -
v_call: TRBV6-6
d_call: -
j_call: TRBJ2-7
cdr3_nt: TGTGCCAGCAGTTACACGGACAACAGGGCCTACGAGCAGTACTTC
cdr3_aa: CASSYTDNRAYEQYF

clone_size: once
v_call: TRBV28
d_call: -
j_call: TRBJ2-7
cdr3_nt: TGTGCCAGCAGTTTGCAGCAAACCTACGAGCAGTACTTC
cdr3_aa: CASSLQQTYEQYF

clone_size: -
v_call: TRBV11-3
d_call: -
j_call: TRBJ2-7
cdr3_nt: TGTGCCATCAGCTTAGATCCCGCCAGCTACTACGAGCAGTACTTC
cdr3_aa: CAISLDPASYYEQYF

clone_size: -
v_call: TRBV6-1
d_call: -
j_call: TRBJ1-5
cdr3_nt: TGTGCCAGCAACGGCTACAATCAGCCCCAGCATTTT
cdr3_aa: CASNGYNQPQHF

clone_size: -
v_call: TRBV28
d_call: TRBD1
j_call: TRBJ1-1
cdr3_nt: TGTGCCAGCAGTCAGGACAGGGGGCACACTGAAGCTTTCTTT
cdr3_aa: CASSQDRGHTEAFF

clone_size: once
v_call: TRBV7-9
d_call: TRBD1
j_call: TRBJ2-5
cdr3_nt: TGTGCCAGCAGGGCGGGCTCGGACAGGGGGCAAGAGACCCAGTACTTC
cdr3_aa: CASRAGSDRGQETQYF

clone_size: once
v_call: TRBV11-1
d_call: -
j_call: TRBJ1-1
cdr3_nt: TGTGCCAGCAGCTTGTATCAGGGTTTGAGCACTGAAGCTTTCTTT
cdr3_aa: CASSLYQGLSTEAFF

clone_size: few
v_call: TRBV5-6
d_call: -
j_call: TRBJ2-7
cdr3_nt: TGTGCCAGCAGCTTGGTTGCCAAAGACTTGGCCTACGAGCAGTACTTC
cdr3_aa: CASSLVAKDLAYEQYF

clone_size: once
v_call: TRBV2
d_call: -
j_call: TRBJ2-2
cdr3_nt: TGTGCCAGCAGTGGTTATCAGACCGGGGAGCTGTTTTTT
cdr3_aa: CASSGYQTGELFF